The source of this T cell receptor (beta chain) is a study of shared clonotypes between healthy human individuals (TCRdb year 2020). Regarding the research as a whole: Three men and two women, aged 18 to 49 years, made up the cohort. Per donor, three plates each were used for CD4 naive and CD4 memory, two for CD8 naive, and one for CD8 memory. To estimate repertoire size and how much clonotypes are shared between individuals, the study performed deep sequencing of blood TCR repertoires from a few healthy adults. Different laboratories and diverse techniques were used to prepare libraries and sequence TCR repertoires, to increase sequencing depth and limit assay-specific biases. Leukapheresis yielded between about 0.9 and 9.5 billion PBMCs per donor.

CDR1 and CDR2 (SGHRS, YFSETQ) derive from the germline V gene. Spanning cysteine to phenylalanine, the CDR3 consists of 13 amino acids. Of the read, only the CDR3 DNA is kept; its 39 bases are in frame from base 1. The trim is 4 bases for V and 14 bases for J, with a gap of 21 bases between the germline ends. Beyond this particular receptor, the publication reports: When a handful of donors were compared, the shared fraction of clonotypes was roughly 5% for naive CD4, approximately 3.5% for naive CD8, 2.3% for memory CD4, and 0.4% for memory CD8. Only blood was sampled, and tissue TCR repertoires likely differ from those in blood. Because the study included a small number of donors, the genetic and exposure-history diversity represented was limited. Pairwise subsampling led to the expectation that sequencing depth would affect the degree of clonotype sharing among donors. Rarefaction of sorted-subset datasets indicated incomplete sequencing despite the large sequencing depth. Compared with non-shared clonotypes, clonotypes shared by all four sorted-subset donors had higher generation probabilities. Estimated clonotype richness was generally larger for naive than for memory subsets.

Details on this clone: No antigen is known for it. The record has no base qualities; no much larger clone is one base away.

The donors were healthy, HIV-negative adults with no recently reported acute infections or vaccinations. Only Caucasian adults living in Nashville, Tennessee, USA were represented among the donors. CD4+ T cells were enriched by magnetic negative selection, after which naive cells were positively selected on CD45RA and the negative fraction was taken as the memory subset. After blood collection by leukapheresis, PBMCs were isolated using Ficoll-Histopaque density gradient centrifugation and then cryopreserved in the vapor phase of liquid nitrogen. Purity and quantity of every magnetically sorted T cell population were checked by analytical flow cytometry. Genomic DNA was isolated from each sorted fraction and quantified by UV absorbance on a Nanodrop 2000c. Using the deep immunoSEQ assay, TCR CDR3 regions were amplified from genomic DNA by multiplex PCR. Extracted genomic DNA from each cell subset was spread evenly across all wells of several immunoSEQ 96-well plates, with each plate serving as a replicate. Each replicate PCR for sorted subsets received about 210 ng genomic DNA, equal to tens of thousands of T cell genomes. Purified libraries were measured with a Qubit 3.0 fluorometer, size-checked on a Bioanalyzer 2100, and measured again with the KAPA Library Quantification kit. A separate single-read 150-cycle Illumina NextSeq 550 flow cell was used to sequence each immunoSEQ 96-well plate. Per the original workflow: Because only junctional sequences without quality scores were contained in the immunoSEQ output, filtering matching that applied to full-length reads could not be performed. To assign V/J genes and CDR3, sequences were annotated using PyIR, a Python wrapper for IgBLAST v1.9, with IMGT germline references. Reads were removed for weak V/J assignments (E-value above 1e-6), missing CDR3, stop codons, out-of-frame junctions, or ambiguous translated residues. A V3J clonotype was defined by an identical inferred V gene, J gene, and CDR3 amino acid sequence. To compute the percentage overlap between repertoires, the number of shared unique clonotypes was divided by the size of the smaller repertoire. RTK rarefaction, the Chao1 estimator, and Recon v2.1 estimates of unobserved clonotypes were used to assess repertoire richness. For all TCRbeta clonotypes obtained by the gDNA method from a handful of donors, generation probabilities were computed with OLGA. This is the immuneACCESS table as TCRdb keeps it, with only in-frame sequences that have V and J called. A part of the clones is gone; compared with another copy, unresolved V genes explain less than half, and the rest is unexplained. Clone size and V and J calls were adopted from that table, with D and trimming inferred from the DNA. The sample table contains 2 million to 2.5 million clones; only one count was recorded for 80% to 95% of them. Together, the top ten hold roughly 0.34% of the sample.

The rearrangement joined TRBV5-1 to TRBJ1-2, and TRBD1 may be the D gene, going by 5 matching bases. The sample consisted of naive CD4+ T cells from PBMCs. This specimen's cell subset or site label, per the study, means: CD45RA+ positively selected. The clonotype comes from a man aged 18 to 30 in good health. Some clones in this sample may be carry-over from other donors' samples. The CDR3 loop reads CASSAGTSGMKTF. The nucleotide sequence is given as TGCGCCAGCAGCGCCGGGACCAGCGGCATGAAGACCTTC.